This T cell receptor beta chain emerged from a study of vaccination effects on CD4 cells after COVID-19. General observations from the study: Marked contraction was observed in infection-induced and vaccine-induced clones late after vaccination.

The method was immunoSEQ multiplex PCR; TCRdb's version includes in-frame clones alone and lacks a portion of them. The sample contains about 61,000 clones, 73% of which appear only once. Looked up from germline, CDR1 is SEHNR and CDR2 is FQNEAQ (reference sequence). V lost 5 bases and J lost 4; bases outside the gene matches: 4. This CDR3 has 15 amino acids. With regard to this clone: What it binds is not known.

Sequencing was preceded by expansion of antigen-specific CD4+ T cells with viral peptide pools in the ViraFEST assay. Following 10 days of culture, CD4+ T cells were isolated. Each participant was administered two doses of either the BNT162b2 or the mRNA-1273 vaccine. PBMC were cultured at a few million per well with about 10 IU/ml IL-2 and about 9.5 ug/ml peptides. The sequencing used CD4+ T cells from PBMCs cultured with HCoV-229E spike peptides, collected after COVID-19 vaccination. The TCR was taken from a human donor who received a COVID-19 vaccine. The rearrangement joins TRBV7-9 to TRBJ1-4; 10 nucleotides match TRBD1. CDR3 sequence (DNA): TGTGCCAGCAGCCTAGGACAGGGGGTTAATGAAAAACTGTTTTTT. It specifies CASSLGQGVNEKLFF.